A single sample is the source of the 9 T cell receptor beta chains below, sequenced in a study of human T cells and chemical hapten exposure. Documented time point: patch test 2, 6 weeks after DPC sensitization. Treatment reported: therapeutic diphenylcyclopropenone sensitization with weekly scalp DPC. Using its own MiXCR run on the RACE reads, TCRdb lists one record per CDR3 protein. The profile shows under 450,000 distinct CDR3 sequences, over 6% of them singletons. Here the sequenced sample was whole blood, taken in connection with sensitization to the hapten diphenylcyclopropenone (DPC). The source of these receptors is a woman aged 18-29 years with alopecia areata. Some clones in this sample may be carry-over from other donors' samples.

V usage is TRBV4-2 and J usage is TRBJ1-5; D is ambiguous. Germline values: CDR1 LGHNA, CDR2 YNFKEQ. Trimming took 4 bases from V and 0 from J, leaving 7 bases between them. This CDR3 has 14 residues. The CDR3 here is CASSPQHSNQPQHF. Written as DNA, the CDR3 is TGTGCCAGCAGCCCCCAGCATAGCAATCAGCCCCAGCATTTT.

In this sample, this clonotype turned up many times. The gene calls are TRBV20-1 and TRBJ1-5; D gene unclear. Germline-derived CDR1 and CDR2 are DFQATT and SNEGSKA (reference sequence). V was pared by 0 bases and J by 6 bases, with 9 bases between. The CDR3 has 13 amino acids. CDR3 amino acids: CSAREVGSQPQHF. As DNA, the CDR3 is TGCAGTGCTAGAGAAGTGGGAAGTCAGCCCCAGCATTTT.

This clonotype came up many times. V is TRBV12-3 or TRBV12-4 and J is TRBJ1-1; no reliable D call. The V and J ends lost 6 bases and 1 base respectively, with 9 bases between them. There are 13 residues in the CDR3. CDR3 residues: CASSRAGNTEAFF. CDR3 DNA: TGTGCCAGCAGCCGTGCAGGGAACACTGAAGCTTTCTTT.

The CDR3 is CATATLLTGGSYNEQFF. The CDR3 DNA follows: TGTGCCACGGCTACGCTGCTGACAGGGGGGTCCTACAATGAGCAGTTCTTC. V is TRBV6-2 or TRBV6-3 and J is TRBJ2-1, with TRBD1 matching 9 bases. The CDR3 is 17 residues long. With V trimmed by 10 bases and J by 1 base, 14 bases remained unmatched. Germline lookup yields CDR1 MNHEY and CDR2 SVGEGT.

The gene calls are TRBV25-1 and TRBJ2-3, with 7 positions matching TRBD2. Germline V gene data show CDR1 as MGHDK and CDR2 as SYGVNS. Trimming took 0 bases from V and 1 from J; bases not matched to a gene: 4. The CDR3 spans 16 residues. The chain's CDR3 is CASSEYAGVGTDTQYF. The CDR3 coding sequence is TGTGCCAGCAGTGAATATGCGGGGGTGGGCACAGATACGCAGTATTTT.

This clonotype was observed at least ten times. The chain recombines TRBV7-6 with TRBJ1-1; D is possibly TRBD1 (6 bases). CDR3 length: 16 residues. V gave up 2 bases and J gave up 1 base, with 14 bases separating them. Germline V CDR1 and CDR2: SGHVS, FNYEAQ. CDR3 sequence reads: CASSLSQGIANTEAFF. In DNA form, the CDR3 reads TGTGCCAGCAGCTTATCCCAGGGGATAGCGAACACTGAAGCTTTCTTT.

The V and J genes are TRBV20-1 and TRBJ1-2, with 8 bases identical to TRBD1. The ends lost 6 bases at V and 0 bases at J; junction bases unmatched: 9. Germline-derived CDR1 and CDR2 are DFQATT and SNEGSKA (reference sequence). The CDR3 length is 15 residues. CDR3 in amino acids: CSARGDRKANYGYTF. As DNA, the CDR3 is TGCAGTGCACGGGGGGACAGGAAAGCTAACTATGGCTACACCTTC.

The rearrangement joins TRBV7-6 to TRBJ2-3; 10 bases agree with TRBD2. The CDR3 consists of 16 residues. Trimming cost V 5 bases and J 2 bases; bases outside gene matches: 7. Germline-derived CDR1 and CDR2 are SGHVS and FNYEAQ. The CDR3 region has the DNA TGTGCCAGCAGCGTGCTAGCGGGGGCGCTCACAGATACGCAGTATTTT. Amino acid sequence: CASSVLAGALTDTQYF.

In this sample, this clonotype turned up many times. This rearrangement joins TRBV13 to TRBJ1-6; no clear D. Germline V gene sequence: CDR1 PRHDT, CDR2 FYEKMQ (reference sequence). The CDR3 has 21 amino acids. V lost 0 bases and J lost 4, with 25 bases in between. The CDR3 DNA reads TGTGCCAGCAGCTTAGGGGGCGGCCGAAGACCCTCTATAGATTATAATTCACCCCTCCACTTT. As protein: CASSLGGGRRPSIDYNSPLHF.